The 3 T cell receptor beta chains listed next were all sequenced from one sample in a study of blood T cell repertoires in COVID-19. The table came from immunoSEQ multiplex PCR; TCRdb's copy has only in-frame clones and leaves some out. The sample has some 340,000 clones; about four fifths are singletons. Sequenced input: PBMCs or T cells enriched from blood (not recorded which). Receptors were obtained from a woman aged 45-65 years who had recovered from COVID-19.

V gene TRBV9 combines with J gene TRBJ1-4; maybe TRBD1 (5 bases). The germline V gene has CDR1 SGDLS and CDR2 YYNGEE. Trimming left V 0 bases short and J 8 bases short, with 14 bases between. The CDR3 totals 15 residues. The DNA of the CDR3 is TGTGCCAGCAGCGTAGGCCCCCAGGGAGGAGAAAAACTGTTTTTT. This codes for CASSVGPQGGEKLFF.

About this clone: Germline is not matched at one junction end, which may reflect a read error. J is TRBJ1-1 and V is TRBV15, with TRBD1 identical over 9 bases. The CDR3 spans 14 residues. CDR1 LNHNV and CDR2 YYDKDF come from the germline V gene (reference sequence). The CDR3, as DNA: TGTGCCACCAGCGGAGACAGGGGGTACGGACCAGCTTTCTTT. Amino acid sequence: CATSGDRGYGPAFF. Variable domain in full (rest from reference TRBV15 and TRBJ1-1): DAMVIQNPRYQVTQFGKPVTLSCSQTLNHNVMYWYQQKSSQAPKLLFHYYDKDFNNEADTPDNFQSRRPNTSFCFLDIRSPGLGDTAMYLCATSGDRGYGPAFFGQGTRLTVV.

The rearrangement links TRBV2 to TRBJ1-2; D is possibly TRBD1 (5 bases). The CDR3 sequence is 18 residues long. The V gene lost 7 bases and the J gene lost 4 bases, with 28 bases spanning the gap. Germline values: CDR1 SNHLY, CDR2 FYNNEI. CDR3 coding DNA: TGTGCCAGCACTCGTTTCGGTAACAACGAAAGGGGCGCCTATGGCTACACCTTC. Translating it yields CASTRFGNNERGAYGYTF.